Below, one TCR beta chain is given with its context. The antigen remains unidentified. Through a sample-barcoded 5' primer and a J-beta primer mix, a second PCR was run for about 6 to 11 cycles. TCRdb fed the 5' RACE reads into MiXCR, producing one record per CDR3 protein. The sample has over a million distinct CDR3 sequences, almost 60% seen once. The data stem from a study of blood T cells in healthy people across ages. V was clipped by 2 bases and J by 0 bases, with 23 bases between them. The CDR3 is made up of 20 amino acids. Findings and limits, study-wide: Strong correlation existed between TCR beta diversity and naive T cell percentage.

V usage is TRBV12-3 or TRBV12-4 and J usage is TRBJ1-5, with D perhaps matching TRBD1 (5 bases). The source of this sequence is a man between 18 and 29 years old in good health. The sequencing input was blood. The CDR3 spells CASSLRRVYVVDTSNQPQHF. As DNA, the CDR3 is TGTGCCAGCAGTTTACGTAGGGTCTATGTCGTGGACACTAGCAATCAGCCCCAGCATTTT.